The 32 T cell receptor beta chains reported below all come from one sample, sequenced in a study of Graves' ophthalmopathy and Graves' hyperthyroidism. Amplification from RNA transcripts yielded the TCR beta CDR3 regions. A first-round RT-PCR used HTBI primers, followed by a second-round multiplex PCR. TCRdb re-called the multiplex PCR reads with MiXCR, one entry per CDR3 protein. The table has 650,000 to 900,000 distinct CDR3 sequences, 35% to 50% seen once. Sample: peripheral blood. Receptors originate from an adult man with Graves' ophthalmopathy.

About this clonotype itself: Being one base from a much bigger clone, this may be a read error. CDR3 sequence reads: CASSLGTSGSYQQYF. The DNA of the CDR3 is TGTGCCAGCAGCTTAGGCACTAGCGGGAGTTACCAGCAGTACTTC. The V call is TRBV7-9, the J call TRBJ2-7; 11 bases agree with TRBD2. Trimming took 1 base from V and 8 from J; bases not matched to a gene: 7. Germline V gene lookup returns CDR1 SEHNR and CDR2 FQNEAQ (reference sequence). There are 15 residues in the CDR3.

For this clonotype: This may come from a read error, since a much larger clone is one base off. As the CDR3 is not closed by the conserved phenylalanine or tryptophan, this likely results from a read error. The V call is TRBV20-1, the J call TRBJ1-5, with 7 bases aligning to TRBD1. The V gene's germline CDR1 is DFQATT and CDR2 SNEGSKA (reference sequence). J gave up 4 bases and V 1 base, and 7 bases lay outside the gene matches. The CDR3 has 15 amino acids. CDR3 amino acids: CSARGQGMSNQPQHL. In DNA form, the CDR3 reads TGCAGTGCTAGAGGACAGGGTATGTCGAATCAGCCCCAGCATCTT.

This clonotype was detected many times. This rearrangement joins TRBV2 to TRBJ1-2, with TRBD1 matching 10 bases. CDR1 SNHLY and CDR2 FYNNEI come from the germline V gene. CDR3 length equals 15 residues. J gave up 7 bases and V 4 bases, and 9 bases lay outside the gene matches. CDR3 amino acids: CASSVSGQGRSGYTF. CDR3 sequence (DNA): TGTGCCAGCAGTGTTTCGGGACAGGGGAGGAGTGGCTACACCTTC.

This clonotype was seen a few times. The CDR3 sequence is CASSQSVDYEQYF. CDR3 DNA: TGTGCCAGCAGCCAGAGCGTCGACTACGAGCAGTACTTC. The chain combines TRBV7-2 with TRBJ2-7; D remains unclear. Germline V gene lookup returns CDR1 SGHTA and CDR2 FQGNSA. Trimming shortened V by 5 bases and J by 3 bases, and 11 bases separated the two germline ends. CDR3 length: 13 residues. The full variable domain, with the rest looked up from reference TRBV7-2 and TRBJ2-7, is GAGVSQSPSNKVTEKGKDVELRCDPISGHTALYWYRQSLGQGLEFLIYFQGNSAPDKSGLPSDRFSAERTGGSVSTLTIQRTQQEDSAVYLCASSQSVDYEQYFGPGTRLTVT.

On this clonotype: The junction departs from germline at one end; a sequencing error may be responsible. The rearrangement joins TRBV7-7 to TRBJ1-3, with D uncertain. Germline lookup yields CDR1 SSHAT and CDR2 FNYEAQ (reference sequence). The CDR3 extends over 14 amino acids. The CDR3 DNA reads as TGTGCTAGCAGCTTAGCGGGTGACGGAAACACCATATATTTT. It codes for CASSLAGDGNTIYF. Complete variable domain (other parts from reference TRBV7-7 and TRBJ1-3): GAGVSQSPRYKVTKRGQDVTLRCDPISSHATLYWYQQALGQGPEFLTYFNYEAQPDKSGLPSDRFSAERPEGSISTLTIQRTEQRDSAMYRCASSLAGDGNTIYFGEGSWLTVV.

The table lists this clonotype with a few counts. The J gene is TRBJ2-5, the V gene TRBV7-2; 8 nucleotides align to TRBD1. Germline CDR1 is SGHTA and CDR2 is FQGNSA. The trim removed 5 bases at V and 10 bases at J, leaving 6 bases unmatched. This CDR3 contains 12 residues. This CDR3 is CASSTSTGVQYF. CDR3 coding DNA: TGTGCCAGCAGCACATCGACAGGGGTCCAGTACTTC.

In the case of this clonotype: Just one base apart from a much larger clone, this may be a read error. The chain uses TRBV29-1 and TRBJ1-1; D remains ambiguous. Trimming shortened V by 7 bases and J by 8 bases, and 14 bases separated the two germline ends. Germline CDR1 SQVTM, CDR2 ANQGSEA. The CDR3 totals 11 residues. The CDR3 sequence: CSAVSSTEAFF. The CDR3 DNA is TGCAGCGCTGTTTCCTCCACAGAAGCTTTCTTT.

The J gene is TRBJ2-2, the V gene TRBV7-8; D unclear. V shed 5 bases and J shed 3 bases, with 13 bases lying between them. This CDR3 contains 15 residues. Germline V gives CDR1 SGHVS, CDR2 FQNEAQ. DNA for the CDR3: TGTGCCAGCAGCCCCACAGAAAAATACACCGGGGAGCTGTTTTTT. The encoded protein is CASSPTEKYTGELFF.

The gene calls are TRBV29-1 and TRBJ2-7; TRBD1 aligns across 8 bases. Germline V gene lookup returns CDR1 SQVTM and CDR2 ANQGSEA. Trimming took 6 bases from V and 3 from J; bases not matched to a gene: 16. This CDR3 is built from 16 residues. CDR3 in DNA: TGCAGCGTACCGACCTTTGACAGGGGCCTGAGCTACGAGCAGTACTTC. Translating it yields CSVPTFDRGLSYEQYF.

This chain uses TRBV7-3 with TRBJ2-3, with D hard to call. This CDR3 has 14 amino acids. Germline V gives CDR1 SGHTA, CDR2 FQGTGA. V shed 5 bases and J shed 3 bases, with 12 bases lying between them. The CDR3 loop is CASSNLLGTDTQYF. CDR3 DNA sequence: TGTGCCAGCAGCAATCTACTGGGGACAGATACGCAGTATTTT. Variable domain in full (rest from reference TRBV7-3 and TRBJ2-3): GAGVSQTPSNKVTEKGKYVELRCDPISGHTALYWYRQSLGQGPEFLIYFQGTGAADDSGLPNDRFFAVRPEGSVSTLKIQRTERGDSAVYLCASSNLLGTDTQYFGPGTRLTVL.

V gene TRBV20-1 combines with J gene TRBJ1-1; 8 bases are shared with TRBD1. With 5 bases clipped from V and 0 bases from J, the junction kept 8 bases outside the gene matches. Germline V gives CDR1 DFQATT, CDR2 SNEGSKA (reference sequence). This CDR3 spans 15 amino acids. CDR3 region: CSAPARTGLNTEAFF. In nucleotides, the CDR3 is TGCAGTGCTCCGGCCCGGACAGGGTTGAACACTGAAGCTTTCTTT.

At least ten counts were recorded for this clonotype. The chain recombines TRBV7-9 with TRBJ2-7; 10 nucleotides align to TRBD2. CDR3 length: 14 amino acids. From germline, CDR1 is SEHNR and CDR2 FQNEAQ (reference sequence). After removal of 2 bases from V and 6 bases from J, the junction contained 4 bases not matched to a gene. CDR3 amino acids: CASSLLAGEGEQYF. CDR3 DNA: TGTGCCAGCAGCTTACTAGCGGGAGAAGGCGAGCAGTACTTC. Based on the CDR3 plus reference TRBV7-9 and TRBJ2-7, the full variable domain is DTGVSQNPRHKITKRGQNVTFRCDPISEHNRLYWYRQTLGQGPEFLTYFQNEAQLEKSRLLSDRFSAERPKGSFSTLEIQRTEQGDSAMYLCASSLLAGEGEQYFGPGTRLTVT.

This clonotype was seen a few times. The junction differs from germline at one of its ends, possibly a read error. The chain employs TRBV29-1 and TRBJ2-3, with TRBD1 matching over 8 bases. Germline loops: CDR1 SQVTM, CDR2 ANQGSEA. The length of the CDR3 is 11 residues. The CDR3 nucleotides are TGCAGCGTTCGCCGACAGGGGAGACTTGACTTT. It is translated as CSVRRQGRLDF.

This clonotype was observed a handful of times. The chain joins TRBV24-1 to TRBJ1-5, with D possibly matching TRBD1 (6 bases). The CDR3 covers 15 residues. Germline CDR1 and CDR2: KGHDR and SFDVKD. Trimming removed 11 bases from V and 2 bases from J, with 18 bases in between. The CDR3 nucleotides are TGTGCCAGCGGATGGGGGGGCGCAGGCAATCAGCCCCAGCATTTT. This sequence encodes CASGWGGAGNQPQHF.

This clonotype has ten or more counts. This chain joins TRBV7-2 and TRBJ2-6, with D unresolved. Looked up from germline, CDR1 is SGHTA and CDR2 is FQGNSA. Between the trimmed V and J ends, which lost 0 bases and 2 bases, there was a span of 8 bases. The CDR3 runs to 16 residues. CDR3: CASSLALTAGANVLTF. DNA for the CDR3: TGTGCCAGCAGCTTAGCGCTGACGGCTGGGGCCAACGTCCTGACTTTC.

The genes are TRBV20-1 and TRBJ1-6; 7 bases line up with TRBD1. This CDR3 region has 13 residues. The germline gives CDR1 DFQATT, CDR2 SNEGSKA (reference sequence). Trimming cost V 5 bases and J 8 bases; bases outside gene matches: 6. CDR3 coding DNA: TGCAGTGCTTCCCTCAGGGGGGATTCACCCCTCCACTTT. Protein sequence: CSASLRGDSPLHF.

Note on this clonotype: At one end the junction does not follow the germline gene, possibly because of a read error. V usage is TRBV7-9 and J usage is TRBJ1-2; no clear D. This CDR3 has 15 amino acids. Per the germline V gene, CDR1 is SEHNR and CDR2 is FQNEAQ (reference sequence). CDR3 DNA: TGCGCCAGCAGCCAAGCCGGGTCCCTCCGGGAGGGCTACACCTTC. It encodes CASSQAGSLREGYTF.

The chain employs TRBV11-1 and TRBJ1-2; D may be TRBD1 (5 bases). V gave up 2 bases and J gave up 5 bases, with 15 bases separating them. The CDR3 covers 15 residues. Per germline, CDR1 SGHAT and CDR2 FQDESV (reference sequence). The CDR3 DNA reads TGTGCCAGCAGCTTAAATGGGGGAGGGCTTTATGGCTACACCTTC. It encodes CASSLNGGGLYGYTF.

With respect to this clonotype: Possible read error: a much larger clone is one base away. The chain links TRBV2 to TRBJ2-7; the match to TRBD1 covers 9 bases. Per germline, CDR1 SNHLY and CDR2 FYNNEI. The CDR3 loop spans 15 amino acids. CDR3 sequence: CASSYPGQGAYEQSF. The CDR3 region has the DNA TGTGCCAGCAGCTATCCGGGACAGGGTGCCTACGAGCAGTCCTTC.

A single count supports this clonotype. A much larger clone sits a single nucleotide away, making a read error possible. The rearrangement links TRBV10-1 to TRBJ2-5, with D hard to call. Germline CDR1 reads WNHNN; CDR2 reads SYGVQD (reference sequence). The CDR3 spans 13 residues. The CDR3 reads CASSVSLEETQCF. The CDR3 DNA reads TGCGCCAGCAGTGTTAGTTTGGAAGAGACCCAGTGCTTC.

V is TRBV7-9 and J is TRBJ1-6, with D possibly matching TRBD1 (6 bases). This CDR3 contains 17 residues. The germline CDR1 and CDR2 sequences are SEHNR and FQNEAQ (reference sequence). The germline V and J ends were trimmed by 5 bases and 5 bases, with 19 bases remaining between them. The CDR3: CASSQRPAGADNSPLHF. The CDR3 bases are TGTGCCAGCAGCCAACGACCGGCGGGGGCGGATAATTCACCCCTCCACTTT.

The table lists this clonotype with a few counts. V is TRBV7-9 and J is TRBJ2-2, with 11 bases that match TRBD1. From germline, CDR1 is SEHNR and CDR2 FQNEAQ (reference sequence). This CDR3 has 15 amino acids. Trimming removed 5 bases from V and 5 bases from J; junction bases left unmatched: 4. The CDR3 coding sequence is TGTGCCAGCAGCCGGACAGGGGGCGCGACCGGGGAGCTGTTTTTT. It encodes CASSRTGGATGELFF.

The V call is TRBV12-3 or TRBV12-4, the J call TRBJ1-3; D perhaps matches TRBD1 (5 bases). Trimming cost V 6 bases and J 2 bases, with 14 bases left between them. The CDR3 totals 15 residues. The CDR3 DNA sequence: TGTGCCAGCAGCCCGGGACCTCCTCCTGGAAACACCATATATTTT. It specifies CASSPGPPPGNTIYF.

The chain joins TRBV7-9 to TRBJ1-1, with 7 positions matching TRBD1. CDR1 SEHNR and CDR2 FQNEAQ come from the germline V gene (reference sequence). J was trimmed by 4 bases and V by 5 bases; bases with no gene match: 10. The CDR3 is 15 amino acids. The CDR3 loop reads CASSGRGGGSTEAFF. CDR3 nucleotides: TGTGCCAGCAGCGGCAGGGGGGGGGGGAGCACTGAAGCTTTCTTT.

The chain employs TRBV29-1 and TRBJ2-6; D remains ambiguous. The V end lost 7 bases, the J end lost 4 bases, and 11 bases lay between the germline ends. The CDR3 is 13 residues long. Germline CDR1 SQVTM, CDR2 ANQGSEA. The CDR3 coding sequence is TGCAGCGCCGGCGCACAGGGGGCCAACGTCCTGACTTTC. Protein: CSAGAQGANVLTF.

This clonotype showed up just a few times. This chain connects TRBV9 to TRBJ2-2, with 12 nucleotides matching TRBD2. CDR1 and CDR2 (germline): SGDLS, YYNGEE. The CDR3 sequence is 16 residues long. The J segment lost 6 bases and the V segment lost 3 bases, leaving 6 bases of the junction unmatched. CDR3 residues: CASSAGTSGRSGELFF. The CDR3 DNA reads as TGTGCCAGCAGCGCCGGGACTAGCGGGCGTTCCGGGGAGCTGTTTTTT.

The V and J genes are TRBV5-1 and TRBJ2-5; 10 nucleotides line up with TRBD1. This CDR3 has 16 amino acids. Losses at the gene ends were 4 bases for V and 2 bases for J; bases not matched to a gene: 8. Per the germline V gene, CDR1 is SGHRS and CDR2 is YFSETQ. The CDR3 loop is CASSLTGGRIQETQYF. The CDR3 DNA is TGCGCCAGCAGCCTGACAGGGGGCCGAATTCAAGAGACCCAGTACTTC.

This clonotype was counted only a few times. The chain carries TRBV7-9 and TRBJ2-5, with D maybe TRBD2 (6 bases). V shed 6 bases and J shed 1 base, with 12 bases lying between them. The CDR3 totals 14 residues. CDR1 and CDR2 (germline): SEHNR, FQNEAQ (reference sequence). CDR3: CASSYMGGQETQYF. In nucleotides, the CDR3 is TGTGCCAGCAGTTACATGGGGGGCCAAGAGACCCAGTACTTC.

This clonotype appeared many times. The J gene is TRBJ1-2, the V gene TRBV29-1, with a weak D call TRBD1 (5 bases). Trimming removed 7 bases at V and 2 bases at J, with 17 bases between. Germline V gene lookup returns CDR1 SQVTM and CDR2 ANQGSEA. The CDR3 loop spans 14 amino acids. In DNA, the CDR3 is TGCAGCGCCGCGGTGCAGGGCATCAACTATGGCTACACCTTC. It encodes CSAAVQGINYGYTF.

This clonotype has only a few counts. For the CDR3, the DNA is TGTGCCAGCAGCGCACGGGACAGGCTTAACTATGGCTACACCTTC. Encoded protein: CASSARDRLNYGYTF. The V call is TRBV5-4, the J call TRBJ1-2; 8 bases line up with TRBD1. Losses at the gene ends were 4 bases for V and 1 base for J; bases not matched to a gene: 6. The germline V gene encodes CDR1 SGHNT and CDR2 YYREEE (reference sequence). The CDR3 is made up of 15 amino acids.

The chain carries TRBV7-9 and TRBJ1-4; tentative D call: TRBD1 (6 bases). CDR3 length: 16 residues. The V gene's germline CDR1 is SEHNR and CDR2 FQNEAQ (reference sequence). The V end lost 5 bases, the J end lost 2 bases, and 15 bases lay between the germline ends. In nucleotides, the CDR3 is TGTGCCAGCAGCGTGGGGGGGCGGAGTACTAATGAAAAACTGTTTTTT. Amino acids: CASSVGGRSTNEKLFF.

The chain has TRBV19 and TRBJ1-4; D remains unclear. Trimming removed 8 bases from V and 4 bases from J, with 11 bases in between. The CDR3 has 13 residues. Germline V CDR1 and CDR2: LNHDA, SQIVND (reference sequence). This chain's CDR3 is CASAARSNEKLFF. CDR3 nucleotide sequence: TGTGCCAGTGCGGCCAGGAGTAATGAAAAACTGTTTTTT.